This TCR beta chain was documented in a study of cytomegalovirus exposure and HLA in healthy donors. Germline-derived CDR1 and CDR2 are GTSNPN and SVGIG (reference sequence). The V gene lost 0 bases and the J gene lost 7 bases, with 7 bases spanning the gap. There are 12 residues in the CDR3. Profiling relied on immunoSEQ multiplex PCR, and the TCRdb table lists in-frame clones only, not all of them. The table has about 190,000 clones, 84% seen once. This TCR came from a man between 18 and 35 years old in good health and CMV-seropositive. Sequenced: PBMCs. The chain combines TRBV30 with TRBJ2-1; D might be TRBD2 (6 bases). CDR3 in DNA: TGTGCCTGGAGTGTGGAGGGGAATGAGCAGTTCTTC. The encoded protein is CAWSVEGNEQFF. Full variable domain (missing parts from reference TRBV30 and TRBJ2-1): SQTIHQWPATLVQPVGSPLSLECTVEGTSNPNLYWYRQAAGRGLQLLFYSVGIGQISSEVPQNLSASRPQDRQFILSSKKLLLSDSGFYLCAWSVEGNEQFFGPGTRLTVL.